Included here is one T cell receptor (beta chain) sequence, with context. CD45RO negativity and positive selection for CCR7 defined naive CD8 cells, a population that excluded terminally differentiated effector memory CD45RA+ cells. This was a deep-level run. Assay: immunoSEQ multiplex PCR; the TCRdb copy retains only in-frame clones and omits some. This table has hundreds of thousands of clones, around 96% appearing once. This entry is derived from a study of shared clonotypes between healthy human individuals. Germline lookup yields CDR1 SEHNR and CDR2 FQNEAQ (reference sequence). This CDR3 has 13 amino acids. Trimming shortened V by 1 base and J by 3 bases, and 7 bases separated the two germline ends.

This clonotype originated in a woman aged 25 to 45 in good health. The sample consisted of naive CD8+ T cells sorted from blood. The chain carries TRBV7-9 and TRBJ2-7; possibly TRBD1 or TRBD2 for D (5 bases each). The CDR3 spells CASSLVGGYEQYF. CDR3 coding DNA: TGTGCCAGCAGCTTAGTTGGGGGCTACGAGCAGTACTTC.